This T cell receptor beta chain is drawn from a study of shared clonotypes between healthy human individuals. Study as a whole: The people who gave samples were two women and three men aged 18 to 49. Study observations and caveats: The sole specimen, blood, was sampled, and tissue repertoires likely differ.

Using immunoSEQ multiplex PCR, the repertoire was profiled, and TCRdb retains in-frame clones only, with some absent. The data show 180,000 or so clones, approximately 95% seen once. Germline V CDR1 and CDR2: MDHEN, SYDVKM. V was clipped by 6 bases and J by 11 bases, with 14 bases between them. This CDR3 comprises 11 residues. About this clone: The antigen remains undetermined.

All donors were Caucasian adults living in Nashville, Tennessee. The clonotype comes from a woman in her 30s in good health. Sequenced material: naive CD4+ T cells sorted from blood. Described subset: CD45RA+ positively selected. J is TRBJ2-7 and V is TRBV28, with a tentative D call TRBD1 (6 bases). CDR3 sequence reads: CASSDRFVEYF. Written as DNA, the CDR3 is TGTGCCAGCAGCGACAGGTTCGTGGAGTACTTC.